This TCR beta chain is drawn from a study of control samples from healthy donors and cancer patients. The CDR3 sequence is 16 residues long. From germline, CDR1 is MNHEY and CDR2 SVGAGI. Deletions cut 0 bases from V and 3 bases from J, with 11 bases between. This table comes from immunoSEQ multiplex PCR, and its TCRdb copy is limited to in-frame clones, with some not included. The sample holds more than 95,000 clones, 75% to 90% seen once. This chain uses TRBV6-5 with TRBJ2-2; unclear D gene. The origin of this receptor is a man aged 55 to 69 with lung cancer. What was sequenced was PBMCs. CDR3 nucleotides: TGTGCCAGCAGTTACTCCCAGACGGGCGACACCGGGGAGCTGTTTTTT. Residues: CASSYSQTGDTGELFF.